One sample yielded the 5 T cell receptor beta chains listed below, sequenced in a study of blood T cell repertoires in COVID-19. This table comes from immunoSEQ multiplex PCR, and its TCRdb copy is limited to in-frame clones, with some not included. This table holds about 270,000 clones, roughly 80% found once. Sequencing was done on a sample of peripheral blood. The origin of the receptors is a woman aged 45-59 years with active or convalescent COVID-19.

The gene calls are TRBV5-1 and TRBJ1-4; D call uncertain. Germline-derived CDR1 and CDR2 are SGHRS and YFSETQ. The CDR3 has 14 amino acids. Trimming pared 3 bases from V and 8 bases from J, leaving 14 bases between. CDR3 coding DNA: TGCGCCAGCAGCTGGGAGACAATGGGGGAAAAACTGTTTTTT. This encodes CASSWETMGEKLFF.

The chain uses TRBV6-1 and TRBJ2-1; TRBD2 might be the D (6 bases). Trimming cost V 7 bases and J 7 bases, with 29 bases left between them. The germline CDR1 and CDR2 sequences are MNHNS and SASEGT. The CDR3 contains 18 residues. This chain's CDR3 is CASIDSLDGGVIRNEQFF. CDR3 DNA sequence: TGTGCCAGCATTGACAGCCTGGACGGGGGAGTGATAAGAAATGAGCAGTTCTTC.

The rearrangement links TRBV6-6 to TRBJ1-6, with D unclear. Germline CDR1 reads MNHNY; CDR2 reads SVGAGI (reference sequence). Trimming cost V 4 bases and J 4 bases, with 5 bases left between them. The CDR3 length is 13 residues. As DNA, the CDR3 is TGTGCCAGCAGTTCCCAATATAATTCACCCCTCCACTTT. Protein: CASSSQYNSPLHF.

The chain joins TRBV21-1 to TRBJ2-4; the D call of TRBD1 is as the table states it, not checked on the DNA. TRBV21-1 is shown as a pseudogene. This CDR3 has 18 amino acids. The CDR3 protein is CASSKLTGVIKNRDIQYF. CDR3 sequence (DNA): TGTGCCAGCAGCAAATTAACAGGGGTTATCAAAAATAGGGACATTCAGTACTTC.

This clone has just a few counts. This chain joins TRBV3-1 (or the pseudogene TRBV3-2) and TRBJ2-1; TRBD2 matches at 10 bases. J lost 5 bases, V lost 4 bases, and 8 bases had no gene match. From germline, CDR1 is LGHDT and CDR2 YNNKEL (reference sequence). The CDR3 is 16 amino acids. The CDR3: CASSPMERGGHNEQFF. In DNA, the CDR3 is TGTGCCAGCAGCCCCATGGAGCGGGGGGGGCACAATGAGCAGTTCTTC.